These 21 T cell receptor beta chains came from one sample sequenced in a study of OX40 agonist ivuxolimab in advanced cancers. This table comes from immunoSEQ multiplex PCR, and its TCRdb copy is limited to in-frame clones, with some not included. The data show just over 70,000 clones, around 84% seen once. Specimen: CD4+ or CD8+ T cells sorted from blood, collected in a trial of the OX40 agonist ivuxolimab. The source of these receptors is an adult with an advanced solid tumor such as melanoma, head and neck, liver or kidney cancer.

The rearrangement joins TRBV7-8 to TRBJ1-5; a possible D gene is TRBD1 (5 bases). With 4 bases removed from V and 2 bases from J, the gap between germline ends came to 27 bases. CDR1 and CDR2 from the germline V gene are SGHVS and FQNEAQ. The CDR3 consists of 20 residues. The CDR3 DNA follows: TGTGCCAGCAGCTCCCCATCCGGGACTTCCTACCCTGGGGGCAATCAGCCCCAGCATTTT. Translating it yields CASSSPSGTSYPGGNQPQHF.

The sample holds one count of this clone. This chain joins TRBV7-2 and TRBJ1-4; 7 bases match TRBD1. The CDR3 is 17 amino acids. Germline values: CDR1 SGHTA, CDR2 FQGNSA. The V and J ends lost 5 bases and 3 bases, in that order; junction bases with no gene match: 12. The CDR3 DNA reads as TGTGCCAGCAGCGCCAGGAGGGGGCAGGGGCCTAATGAAAAACTGTTTTTT. This encodes CASSARRGQGPNEKLFF.

The chain is built from TRBV27 and TRBJ1-1; possible D gene TRBD1, 6 bases. CDR1 is MNHEY and CDR2 is SMNVEV in the germline V gene (reference sequence). The CDR3 sequence is 14 residues long. V was shortened by 0 bases and J by 2 bases, with 7 bases between the two germline ends. The DNA of the CDR3 is TGTGCCAGCAGTTTATCCGGGGGCAACACTGAAGCTTTCTTT. This encodes CASSLSGGNTEAFF.

V is TRBV21-1 and J is TRBJ2-2. TRBV21-1 is classified as a pseudogene. The CDR3 is made up of 14 amino acids. The CDR3 DNA is TGTGCCAGCACTAACGGCGCGAACACCGGGGAGCTGTTTTTT. Residues: CASTNGANTGELFF.

V and J are TRBV28 and TRBJ2-5, with TRBD2 matching over 10 bases. The CDR3 length is 15 residues. The J segment lost 2 bases and the V segment lost 6 bases, leaving 6 bases of the junction unmatched. The germline CDR1 and CDR2 sequences are MDHEN and SYDVKM. CDR3 in DNA: TGTGCCAGCAGCAGCGGGGGGGCAATACAAGAGACCCAGTACTTC. The encoded protein is CASSSGGAIQETQYF.

The genes are TRBV28 and TRBJ2-1; D may be TRBD2 (6 bases). V lost 10 bases and J lost 3, with 16 bases in between. Germline V CDR1 and CDR2: MDHEN, SYDVKM. The CDR3 loop spans 14 amino acids. Here the CDR3 DNA reads TGTGCCACCAGCGGGTCGCGGGACTACAATGAGCAGTTCTTC. This sequence encodes CATSGSRDYNEQFF.

In this sample, this clone turned up once. The chain carries TRBV11-2 and TRBJ2-1; D remains unclear. Germline V gene sequence: CDR1 SGHAT, CDR2 FQNNGV. CDR3 size: 16 residues. V lost 5 bases and J lost 3, with 17 bases in between. This CDR3 reads CASSKRGGLHYNEQFF. The CDR3 bases are TGTGCCAGCAGCAAAAGAGGTGGTCTGCACTACAATGAGCAGTTCTTC.

This chain joins TRBV29-1 and TRBJ2-1, with TRBD1 identical over 8 bases. The CDR3 totals 10 residues. Unmatched junction bases numbered 2, after V lost 4 bases and J lost 12 bases. In germline, CDR1 is SQVTM, CDR2 ANQGSEA. The CDR3, as DNA: TGCAGCGTTGCGGACAGGGTGCAGTTCTTC. Translating it yields CSVADRVQFF.

The chain uses TRBV28 and TRBJ1-5, with 10 bases aligning to TRBD1. The CDR3 totals 15 residues. Looked up from germline, CDR1 is MDHEN and CDR2 is SYDVKM. After removal of 3 bases from V and 2 bases from J, the junction contained 1 base not matched to a gene. The CDR3 loop reads CASSFDRGRNQPQHF. The CDR3 bases are TGTGCCAGCAGTTTCGACAGGGGGCGCAATCAGCCCCAGCATTTT. Full variable domain (remainder filled in from reference TRBV28 and TRBJ1-5): DVKVTQSSRYLVKRTGEKVFLECVQDMDHENMFWYRQDPGLGLRLIYFSYDVKMKEKGDIPEGYSVSREKKERFSLILESASTNQTSMYLCASSFDRGRNQPQHFGDGTRLSIL.

This clone turned up a few times. This chain uses TRBV6-5 with TRBJ2-2, with D perhaps given as TRBD1 or TRBD2 (5 bases each). Germline V CDR1 and CDR2: MNHEY, SVGAGI. V shed 0 bases and J shed 8 bases, with 7 bases lying between them. The CDR3 sequence is 13 residues long. The CDR3 bases are TGTGCCAGCAGTTACTCGGGGGAGGGGGAGCTGTTTTTT. This encodes CASSYSGEGELFF.

The rearrangement joins TRBV5-8 to TRBJ2-5; 8 bases are shared with TRBD1. This CDR3 spans 15 amino acids. V was clipped by 2 bases and J by 4 bases; unmatched bases: 7. CDR1 and CDR2 from the germline V gene are SGHTS and YDEGEE. The CDR3 nucleotides read TGTGCCAGCAGCTTCGGGCAGGGGGCAAGAGAGACCCAGTACTTC. Translated: CASSFGQGARETQYF.

The chain joins TRBV2 to TRBJ1-5, with D unclear. The germline V and J ends were trimmed by 2 bases and 3 bases, with 5 bases remaining between them. Germline loops: CDR1 SNHLY, CDR2 FYNNEI. The CDR3 totals 13 residues. This chain's CDR3 is CASSEQPNQPQHF. The CDR3 nucleotides read TGTGCCAGCAGTGAACAACCCAATCAGCCCCAGCATTTT.

The J gene is TRBJ1-1, the V gene TRBV29-1, with D maybe TRBD1 (6 bases). Germline V gene data show CDR1 as SQVTM and CDR2 as ANQGSEA. The germline V and J ends were trimmed by 8 bases and 5 bases, with 21 bases remaining between them. The CDR3 has 14 residues. CDR3 region: CSSGGMEGRTEAFF. CDR3 in DNA: TGCAGCTCCGGGGGCATGGAGGGGAGAACTGAAGCTTTCTTT.

This sequence joins TRBV5-1 and TRBJ2-7; D is perhaps TRBD1 or TRBD2 (6 bases each). The CDR3 extends over 16 amino acids. V lost 6 bases, J lost 3 bases, and 22 bases lay in between. CDR1 SGHRS and CDR2 YFSETQ come from the germline V gene. The CDR3 coding sequence is TGCGCCAGCAAGGGGGACCGCTGGCGGGGATACTACGAGCAGTACTTC. Its translation: CASKGDRWRGYYEQYF. The full variable domain, completed using reference TRBV5-1 and TRBJ2-7, is KAGVTQTPRYLIKTRGQQVTLSCSPISGHRSVSWYQQTPGQGLQFLFEYFSETQRNKGNFPGRFSGRQFSNSRSEMNVSTLELGDSALYLCASKGDRWRGYYEQYFGPGTRLTVT.

This clone was found a few times. The chain combines TRBV6-1 with TRBJ1-5; 9 bases line up with TRBD1. The CDR3 consists of 17 residues. V gave up 4 bases and J gave up 4 bases; unmatched junction bases: 11. The germline V gene encodes CDR1 MNHNS and CDR2 SASEGT. The CDR3 coding sequence is TGTGCCAGCAGTGCATCCGGGACAGGGAGAGGGAATCAGCCCCAGCATTTT. Its translation is CASSASGTGRGNQPQHF.

This sequence joins TRBV5-5 and TRBJ2-3; 14 bases align to TRBD2. Germline V gene sequence: CDR1 SGHKS, CDR2 YYEKEE (reference sequence). V was pared by 4 bases and J by 1 base, with 2 bases of the junction left unmatched. This CDR3 spans 16 amino acids. DNA of the CDR3: TGTGCCAGCAGCAAGGGACTAGCGGGGGGCACAGATACGCAGTATTTT. Its protein is CASSKGLAGGTDTQYF.

V usage is TRBV11-3 and J usage is TRBJ2-5; weak D call: TRBD2 (5 bases). V shed 3 bases and J shed 5 bases, with 10 bases lying between them. Germline CDR1 and CDR2: SGHNT and YENEEA. The CDR3 runs to 13 residues. CDR3 sequence: CASSFLTGETQYF. The CDR3 DNA follows: TGTGCCAGCAGCTTCCTTACGGGGGAGACCCAGTACTTC.

CDR3 bases: TGTGCCAGCCGGACGGACAGGGACAATGAGCAGTTCTTC. It encodes CASRTDRDNEQFF. This sequence joins TRBV11-2 and TRBJ2-1; 8 positions agree with TRBD1. Trimming removed 8 bases from V and 5 bases from J; junction bases left unmatched: 5. Germline-derived CDR1 and CDR2 are SGHAT and FQNNGV. The CDR3 is 13 amino acids. The whole variable domain, remainder taken from reference TRBV11-2 and TRBJ2-1, is EAGVAQSPRYKIIEKRQSVAFWCNPISGHATLYWYQQILGQGPKLLIQFQNNGVVDDSQLPKDRFSAERLKGVDSTLKIQPAKLEDSAVYLCASRTDRDNEQFFGPGTRLTVL.

The rearrangement uses TRBV6-5 and TRBJ2-7; D possibly corresponds to TRBD1 (5 bases). CDR3 length equals 14 residues. V lost 6 bases and J 3 bases, leaving 15 bases between the germline ends. Germline V gives CDR1 MNHEY, CDR2 SVGAGI. The CDR3 nucleotides read TGTGCCAGCAGCCCTCGTGGGGCGATCTACGAGCAGTACTTC. This codes for CASSPRGAIYEQYF.

The V and J genes are TRBV27 and TRBJ2-1; D possibly corresponds to TRBD2 (6 bases). Germline CDR1 is MNHEY and CDR2 is SMNVEV (reference sequence). V lost 4 bases and J 8 bases, leaving 15 bases between the germline ends. The CDR3 contains 14 residues. In DNA form, the CDR3 reads TGTGCCAGCAGTTCATCGGGAGAAGGGGATGAGCAGTTCTTC. It encodes CASSSSGEGDEQFF.

The chain is built from TRBV30 and TRBJ1-5, with D possibly being TRBD1 (5 bases). Trimming stripped 6 bases from V and 4 bases from J, with 10 bases between. This CDR3 region has 12 residues. Germline V gene sequence: CDR1 GTSNPN, CDR2 SVGIG (reference sequence). The CDR3 DNA sequence: TGTGCCTGCGCCGAGGGGAATCAGCCCCAGCATTTT. It yields the protein CACAEGNQPQHF.